The rows below give T cell receptor beta chains drawn from one sample of a study of T cell changes during pregnancy in multiple sclerosis. The assay was immunoSEQ multiplex PCR, and TCRdb's table has in-frame clones only and misses some. Among about 70,000 clones listed, roughly 92% were seen once. Specimen: peripheral blood, collected before pregnancy. Every receptor here comes from a female donor with multiple sclerosis, enrolled in a pregnancy study. CDR3s include the opening cysteine and the closing phenylalanine or tryptophan. D genes are given only for firm matches. Where a row states a size, it is once, few, many or the class of an expanded clone; other rows omit it.

clone_size j_call cdr3_length v_call d_call cdr3_nt cdr3_aa
- TRBJ2-6 15 TRBV19 - TGTGCCAGTAGTATAGAACTCTCTGGGGCCAACGTCCTGACTTTC CASSIELSGANVLTF
- TRBJ1-4 13 TRBV10-3 - TGTGCCTCGAAGCGGGGTTCTAATGAAAAACTGTTTTTT CASKRGSNEKLFF
- TRBJ2-2 16 TRBV5-1 TRBD1 TGCGCCAGCAGCTCACGACAGGGGGCGAACACCGGGGAGCTGTTTTTT CASSSRQGANTGELFF
- TRBJ2-1 11 TRBV5-1 - TGCGCCAGCAGCCGGGGCAATGAGCAGTTCTTC CASSRGNEQFF
- TRBJ2-7 15 TRBV2 TRBD2 TGTGCCAGCAGTGAACAACTAGCGGGAGGCCACGAGCAGTACTTC CASSEQLAGGHEQYF
- TRBJ2-7 15 TRBV11-2 TRBD1 TGTGCCAGCAGCTCCCGGGACAGGGGGCTCTCCGAGCAGTACTTC CASSSRDRGLSEQYF
- TRBJ2-1 15 TRBV29-1 TRBD2 TGCAGCGTTGAAGATAATCCCGGGACTAGCAATGAGCAGTTCTTC CSVEDNPGTSNEQFF
- TRBJ2-6 16 TRBV11-2 - TGTGCCAGCAGCTTAGAGGGGGGCTCTGGGGCCAACGTCCTGACTTTC CASSLEGGSGANVLTF
few TRBJ2-1 16 TRBV15 TRBD2 TGTGCCACCAGCACCCCCACTAGCGGGAGCATCAATGAGCAGTTCTTC CATSTPTSGSINEQFF
- TRBJ1-1 17 TRBV4-3 - TGCGCCAGCAGCCAGGATGTCCTTGGGGAGTCGAACACTGAAGCTTTCTTT CASSQDVLGESNTEAFF
- TRBJ2-1 16 TRBV5-4 TRBD1 TGTGCCAGCAGCAAACCGGACAGGGGCTCCTACAATGAGCAGTTCTTC CASSKPDRGSYNEQFF
- TRBJ2-3 20 TRBV9 TRBD2 TGTGCCAGCAGCGTAAGCCCGGGGATTCTAGCGGGAGACTTGGAAGATACGCAGTATTTT CASSVSPGILAGDLEDTQYF
- TRBJ2-7 16 TRBV25-1 - TGTGCCAACAGGAGGATGGCGGGATGTGTCTCCTACGAGCAGTACTTC CANRRMAGCVSYEQYF
once TRBJ2-3 18 TRBV4-2 TRBD2 TGTGCCAGCAGCCAAGAGGGTCGGGGGAGGGCCCCCACAGATACGCAGTATTTT CASSQEGRGRAPTDTQYF
- TRBJ2-7 14 TRBV27 - TGTGCCAGCAGCTCCCACACACCAAGCTACGAGCAGTACTTC CASSSHTPSYEQYF
many TRBJ2-5 15 TRBV19 - TGTGCCAGTAGTATCGGGGGCGGGAGTGCAGAGACCCAGTACTTC CASSIGGGSAETQYF
- TRBJ2-1 12 TRBV30 - TGTGCCTGGAGCAAGGGGGGGGAGGGGCAGTTCTTC CAWSKGGEGQFF
once TRBJ2-3 15 TRBV18 - TGTGCCAGCTCACCGGCGACAGGTGGCACAGATACGCAGTATTTT CASSPATGGTDTQYF
- TRBJ2-2 16 TRBV7-3 TRBD1 TGTGCCAGCAGCTTAACCGTGGCAGGGGGCACCGGGGAGCTGTTTTTT CASSLTVAGGTGELFF
- TRBJ2-5 15 TRBV6-5 TRBD2 TGTGCCAGCAGTCTTGGACTAGCGGGATCAGAGACCCAGTACTTC CASSLGLAGSETQYF
- TRBJ1-5 16 TRBV6-1 - TGTGCCAGCAGTGAAGAGTCCCTAATAAGCAATCAGCCCCAGCATTTT CASSEESLISNQPQHF
once TRBJ2-5 13 TRBV5-6 - TGTGCCAGCAGCCCCCAGTTCCAAGAGACCCAGTACTTC CASSPQFQETQYF
- TRBJ1-1 13 TRBV5-8 TRBD1 TGTGCCAGCAGCTTGCGGGACAGCACTGAAGCTTTCTTT CASSLRDSTEAFF
- TRBJ2-1 14 TRBV7-2 - TGTGCCAGCAGCTTAGTTGGGTTGGCGGCTGAGCAGTTCTTC CASSLVGLAAEQFF
- TRBJ2-1 17 TRBV27 TRBD1 TGTGCCAGCAGTGGACGACGGGACAGGGGATCCTACAATGAGCAGTTCTTC CASSGRRDRGSYNEQFF
- TRBJ2-1 16 TRBV19 - TGTGCCAGTAGTATTCAGCGGGCCTCCTCCTACAATGAGCAGTTCTTC CASSIQRASSYNEQFF
- TRBJ2-7 12 TRBV2 - TGTGCCAGCAGTGAACCGAGTTATGAGCAGTACTTC CASSEPSYEQYF
once TRBJ1-2 13 TRBV7-2 - TGTGCCAGCAGCCCCGATGCGCGGGGGCAATACACCTTC CASSPDARGQYTF
few TRBJ2-1 14 TRBV15 - TGTGCCACCAGCAGAGCTTCGGAGTTCAATGAGCAGTTCTTC CATSRASEFNEQFF
- TRBJ2-7 15 TRBV27 TRBD2 TGTGCCAGCAGTTTATTTGGGGGGGGACCGTACGAGCAGTACTTC CASSLFGGGPYEQYF
- TRBJ2-5 15 TRBV7-8 TRBD2 TGTGCCAGCAGTTTTTGGACTAGCGGGGGAGAGACCCAGTACTTC CASSFWTSGGETQYF
- TRBJ2-7 14 TRBV6-6 TRBD2 TGTGCCAGCAGTTCCTACGGGAGGGAGGGCGAGCAGTACTTC CASSSYGREGEQYF
- TRBJ2-1 16 TRBV27 TRBD2 TGTGCCAGCAGTACACCCGGGACTAGCTCTTACAATGAGCAGTTCTTC CASSTPGTSSYNEQFF
- TRBJ2-1 14 TRBV27 - TGTGCCAGCAGTTATGACCTAGTAGCGGCAAAGCAGTTCTTC CASSYDLVAAKQFF
- TRBJ1-2 14 TRBV29-1 TRBD1 TGCAGCGTTGAAGAGGACAGGGGTCCCTATGGCTACACCTTC CSVEEDRGPYGYTF
- TRBJ2-6 17 TRBV11-2 - TGTGCCAGCAGCGTATGGGCAGGGGCCTCTGGGGCCAACGTCCTGACTTTC CASSVWAGASGANVLTF
once TRBJ1-5 11 TRBV5-8 TRBD1 TGTGCCAGCAGCAGAGGACAGGGTTCGCATTTT CASSRGQGSHF
- TRBJ2-5 17 TRBV9 - TGTGCCAGCAGCGTAGACCCCCCCGAGGGACTTCAAGAGACCCAGTACTTC CASSVDPPEGLQETQYF
- TRBJ2-4 18 TRBV11-3 TRBD2 TGTGCCAGCAGCTTAGTTCTAGCGGGAGTACTAGCCAAAAACATTCAGTACTTC CASSLVLAGVLAKNIQYF
- TRBJ2-7 13 TRBV10-3 TRBD1 TGTGCCAGCTGGGACAGGGGTTCCTACGAGCAGTACTTC CASWDRGSYEQYF
- TRBJ2-5 15 TRBV4-3 - TGCGCCAGCAGCCTCGGACACGGGGGTGGGGAGACCCAGTACTTC CASSLGHGGGETQYF
once TRBJ2-1 15 TRBV5-6 - TGTGCCAGCAACCCCGGGACAAATTCCTACAATGAGCAGTTCTTC CASNPGTNSYNEQFF
- TRBJ1-1 15 TRBV18 TRBD1 TGTGCCAGCTCACCACGGGACAGGGGGTCCACTGAAGCTTTCTTT CASSPRDRGSTEAFF
- TRBJ2-7 16 TRBV6-1 TRBD2 TGTGCCAGCAGTGACGGGGTAAGCGGGATGACCTACGAGCAGTACTTC CASSDGVSGMTYEQYF
once TRBJ2-7 15 TRBV6-5 TRBD1 TGTGCCAGCAGTTACGAGGGGGCAGGGAAATACGAGCAGTACTTC CASSYEGAGKYEQYF
- TRBJ1-2 13 TRBV15 - TGTGCCACCAGCAGAGATGCGGGGACGGGCTACACCTTC CATSRDAGTGYTF
- TRBJ2-7 16 TRBV7-9 TRBD2 TGTGCCAGCAGCTCGTTAGCGGGAGGGCTCTCCTACGAGCAGTACTTC CASSSLAGGLSYEQYF
- TRBJ2-1 15 TRBV19 - TGTGCCAGTAGTATGATGGCGGGGTGGGGCAATGAGCAGTTCTTC CASSMMAGWGNEQFF
- TRBJ2-7 14 TRBV6-1 TRBD1 TGTGCCAGCAAACCGGGACAGGGGGCTTACGAGCAGTACTTC CASKPGQGAYEQYF
- TRBJ2-5 16 TRBV6-5 TRBD2 TGTGCCAGCAGTTACTCGTTAGCGGGGGTTTTAGAGACCCAGTACTTC CASSYSLAGVLETQYF
few TRBJ2-7 14 TRBV7-2 - TGTGCCAGCAGCTTAGCTTTGTCAGCCTACGAGCAGTACTTC CASSLALSAYEQYF
- TRBJ2-2 16 TRBV9 TRBD1 TGTGCCAGCAGCGTCCAGACAGGGGGCGGCACCGGGGAGCTGTTTTTT CASSVQTGGGTGELFF
- TRBJ2-7 16 TRBV7-8 - TGTGCCAGCAGCTTAGTGCCACAGGGGGGGACCTACGAGCAGTACTTC CASSLVPQGGTYEQYF
- TRBJ2-3 17 TRBV4-3 TRBD2 TGCGCCAGCAGCCAAGATCTGGGAGGGAGAGGCACAGATACGCAGTATTTT CASSQDLGGRGTDTQYF
- TRBJ1-1 16 TRBV28 - TGTGCCAGCAGCCCCTACGGGGGGTATATGAACACTGAAGCTTTCTTT CASSPYGGYMNTEAFF
- TRBJ2-1 12 TRBV4-2 - TGTGCCAGCAGCTCGACTAGTTCGGAGCAGTTCTTC CASSSTSSEQFF
- TRBJ1-5 14 TRBV19 - TGTGCCAGTACCCGGACATATAGCAATCAGCCCCAGCATTTT CASTRTYSNQPQHF